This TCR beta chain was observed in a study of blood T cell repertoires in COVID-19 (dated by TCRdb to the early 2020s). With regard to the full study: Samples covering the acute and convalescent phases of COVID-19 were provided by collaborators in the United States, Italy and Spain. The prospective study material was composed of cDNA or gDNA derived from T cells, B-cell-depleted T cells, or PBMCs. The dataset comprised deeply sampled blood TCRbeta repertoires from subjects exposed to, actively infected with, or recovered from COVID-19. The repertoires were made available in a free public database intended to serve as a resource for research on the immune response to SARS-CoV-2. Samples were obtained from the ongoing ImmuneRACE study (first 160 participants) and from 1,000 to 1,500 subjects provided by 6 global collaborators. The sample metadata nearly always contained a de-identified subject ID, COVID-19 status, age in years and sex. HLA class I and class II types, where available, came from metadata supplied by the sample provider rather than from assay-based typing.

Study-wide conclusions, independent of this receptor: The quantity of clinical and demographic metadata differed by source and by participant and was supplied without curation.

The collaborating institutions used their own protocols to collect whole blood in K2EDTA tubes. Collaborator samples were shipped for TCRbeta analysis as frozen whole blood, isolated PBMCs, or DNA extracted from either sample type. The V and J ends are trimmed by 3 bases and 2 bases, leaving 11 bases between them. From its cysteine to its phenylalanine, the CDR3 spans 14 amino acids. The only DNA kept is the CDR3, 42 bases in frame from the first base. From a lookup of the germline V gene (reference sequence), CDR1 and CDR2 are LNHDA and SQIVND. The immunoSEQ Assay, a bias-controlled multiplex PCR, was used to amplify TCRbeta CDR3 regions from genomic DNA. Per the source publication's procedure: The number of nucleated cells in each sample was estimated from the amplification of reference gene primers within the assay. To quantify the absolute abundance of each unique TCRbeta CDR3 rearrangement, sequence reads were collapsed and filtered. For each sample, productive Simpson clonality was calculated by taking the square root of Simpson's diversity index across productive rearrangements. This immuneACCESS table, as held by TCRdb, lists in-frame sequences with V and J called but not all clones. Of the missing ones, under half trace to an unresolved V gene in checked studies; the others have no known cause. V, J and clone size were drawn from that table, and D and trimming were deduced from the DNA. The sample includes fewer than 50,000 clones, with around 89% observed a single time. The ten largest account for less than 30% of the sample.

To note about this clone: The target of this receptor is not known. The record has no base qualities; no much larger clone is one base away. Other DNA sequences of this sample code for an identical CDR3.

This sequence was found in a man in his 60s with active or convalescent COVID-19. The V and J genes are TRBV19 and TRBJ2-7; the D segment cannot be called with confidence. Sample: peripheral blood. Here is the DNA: TGTGCCAGTAGTATTGGCGCAGGAACCTACGAGCAGTACTTC. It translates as CASSIGAGTYEQYF.